Following are 17 T cell receptor beta chains from one sample sequenced in a study of blood T cell repertoires in COVID-19. Generated by immunoSEQ multiplex PCR, the TCRdb table keeps only in-frame clones and is missing some. The table lists approximately 250,000 clones, approximately 84% of them singletons. The sample comprised peripheral blood. These receptors originate from a man aged 50 to 59 with acute or convalescent COVID-19.

This clone appeared a single time. The V call is TRBV30, the J call TRBJ1-1, with no clear D. This CDR3 is built from 13 residues. Deletions cut 0 bases from V and 3 bases from J, with 8 bases between. The germline CDR1 and CDR2 sequences are GTSNPN and SVGIG (reference sequence). The chain's CDR3 is CAWSVHRDTEAFF. CDR3 nucleotides: TGTGCCTGGAGTGTACACAGAGACACTGAAGCTTTCTTT.

V usage is TRBV6-5 and J usage is TRBJ1-2, with 8 bases that match TRBD1. Per germline, CDR1 MNHEY and CDR2 SVGAGI. The CDR3 is 14 residues long. V lost 7 bases to trimming and J lost 7 bases; unmatched junction nucleotides: 11. CDR3 protein: CASTLKQGVPGYTF. CDR3 DNA: TGTGCCAGCACCCTGAAACAGGGGGTGCCTGGCTACACCTTC.

This chain joins TRBV28 and TRBJ2-1, with D tentatively TRBD1 (5 bases). The V gene lost 3 bases and the J gene lost 7 bases, with 13 bases spanning the gap. The CDR3 has 14 residues. CDR1 is MDHEN and CDR2 is SYDVKM in the germline V gene. This CDR3 reads CASSFPQGRNEQFF. CDR3 DNA: TGTGCCAGCAGTTTTCCCCAGGGCAGGAATGAGCAGTTCTTC. The full variable domain, in which reference TRBV28 and TRBJ2-1 provide the parts outside the CDR3, is DVKVTQSSRYLVKRTGEKVFLECVQDMDHENMFWYRQDPGLGLRLIYFSYDVKMKEKGDIPEGYSVSREKKERFSLILESASTNQTSMYLCASSFPQGRNEQFFGPGTRLTVL.

This chain uses TRBV19 with TRBJ1-5; D is possibly TRBD1 (5 bases). The V end lost 6 bases, the J end lost 4 bases, and 16 bases lay between the germline ends. CDR1 and CDR2 from the germline V gene are LNHDA and SQIVND (reference sequence). The CDR3 has 15 residues. The chain's CDR3 is CASSILAGWNQPQHF. CDR3 sequence (DNA): TGTGCCAGTAGCATATTAGCAGGGTGGAATCAGCCCCAGCATTTT.

The chain couples TRBV4-1 to TRBJ1-6; no reliable D call. Germline-derived CDR1 and CDR2 are MGHRA and YSYEKL. With 4 bases removed from V and 9 bases from J, the gap between germline ends came to 16 bases. This CDR3 is built from 15 residues. The CDR3 DNA is TGCGCCAGCAGCCCTGGATCGGAGTTGGGTTCACCCCTCCACTTT. It yields the protein CASSPGSELGSPLHF.

The chain joins TRBV30 to TRBJ1-1; D is undetermined. The ends were cut back, 2 bases at V and 6 bases at J, with 13 bases in the middle. This CDR3 contains 13 residues. Germline-derived CDR1 and CDR2 are GTSNPN and SVGIG (reference sequence). Here the CDR3 DNA reads TGTGCCTGGAGTCGGATCAGAGAGGCTGAAGCTTTCTTT. Translated: CAWSRIREAEAFF.

The chain carries TRBV3-1 (or the pseudogene TRBV3-2) and TRBJ1-2; D might be TRBD1 (5 bases). Germline V lookup: CDR1 LGHDT, CDR2 YNNKEL (reference sequence). V lost 4 bases and J lost 6, with 9 bases in between. The CDR3 has 12 amino acids. The CDR3 is CASSLGPNGYTF. In DNA, the CDR3 is TGTGCCAGCAGCCTGGGGCCTAATGGCTACACCTTC.

This sequence joins TRBV7-6 and TRBJ2-1; D not resolved. The CDR3 covers 14 residues. Germline CDR1 SGHVS, CDR2 FNYEAQ. V dropped 1 base and J dropped 1 base, with 5 bases sitting between them. CDR3 residues: CASSLGRSYNEQFF. The CDR3 region has the DNA TGTGCCAGCAGCTTAGGCAGGTCCTACAATGAGCAGTTCTTC.

This chain connects TRBV19 to TRBJ1-2, with D uncertain. V was clipped by 3 bases and J by 8 bases, with 10 bases between them. CDR3 length equals 12 residues. Looked up from germline, CDR1 is LNHDA and CDR2 is SQIVND (reference sequence). The CDR3 region has the DNA TGTGCCAGTAGTATTGGAGCGGCGGGCTACACCTTC. Translating gives CASSIGAAGYTF.

This chain uses TRBV5-1 with TRBJ1-1, with 8 bases matching TRBD1. The ends lost 4 bases at V and 1 base at J; junction bases unmatched: 12. The CDR3 runs to 17 residues. Per germline, CDR1 SGHRS and CDR2 YFSETQ. CDR3 amino acids: CASSPGQGGYANTEAFF. The CDR3 DNA is TGCGCCAGCAGCCCAGGACAGGGAGGGTATGCGAACACTGAAGCTTTCTTT.

This chain links TRBV19 with TRBJ1-6; the D gene is possibly TRBD1 (6 bases). CDR3 length: 16 amino acids. Trimming left V 7 bases short and J 0 bases short, with 13 bases between. The germline CDR1 and CDR2 sequences are LNHDA and SQIVND (reference sequence). Written as DNA, the CDR3 is TGTGCCAGTAATACAGGGCCGAGCTCCTATAATTCACCCCTCCACTTT. Amino acids: CASNTGPSSYNSPLHF.

The V and J genes are TRBV24-1 and TRBJ2-7; D gene ambiguous. This CDR3 is 13 amino acids long. V was shortened by 4 bases and J by 6 bases, with 12 bases between the two germline ends. Germline CDR1 KGHDR, CDR2 SFDVKD. The chain's CDR3 is CATSEAASGEQYF. The CDR3 nucleotides are TGTGCCACCAGTGAGGCGGCTTCTGGCGAGCAGTACTTC.

The chain combines TRBV7-9 with TRBJ2-1, with a tentative D call TRBD1 (5 bases). In germline, CDR1 is SEHNR, CDR2 FQNEAQ (reference sequence). V was shortened by 6 bases and J by 5 bases, with 14 bases between the two germline ends. The CDR3 is 14 amino acids. CDR3 coding DNA: TGTGCCAGCAGACTAACACAGGCGCACAATGAGCAGTTCTTC. Translating it yields CASRLTQAHNEQFF.

The genes are TRBV19 and TRBJ2-7, with no clear D. The CDR3 contains 14 residues. CDR1 is LNHDA and CDR2 is SQIVND in the germline V gene (reference sequence). The germline V and J ends were trimmed by 6 bases and 4 bases, with 16 bases remaining between them. CDR3 in amino acids: CASSTAADLYEQYF. CDR3 sequence (DNA): TGTGCCAGTAGCACGGCGGCAGACCTTTACGAGCAGTACTTC.

V is TRBV29-1 and J is TRBJ2-7, with 9 positions matching TRBD1. J gave up 0 bases and V 3 bases, and 12 bases lay outside the gene matches. The CDR3 spans 17 residues. The germline V gene encodes CDR1 SQVTM and CDR2 ANQGSEA. The CDR3 loop is CSVDAPGTGPHSYEQYF. CDR3 bases: TGCAGCGTTGATGCCCCTGGGACAGGGCCACACTCCTACGAGCAGTACTTC.

The chain joins TRBV3-1 (or the pseudogene TRBV3-2) to TRBJ2-1; 8 bases agree with TRBD1. The ends lost 7 bases at V and 8 bases at J; junction bases unmatched: 7. The CDR3 is 13 residues long. In germline, CDR1 is LGHDT, CDR2 YNNKEL (reference sequence). This CDR3 reads CASTAGGLHEQFF. In nucleotides, the CDR3 is TGTGCCAGCACCGCAGGGGGCCTCCATGAGCAGTTCTTC.

This clone was seen repeatedly, ten times or more. The chain carries TRBV9 and TRBJ1-2; perhaps TRBD1 as D (6 bases). Trimming took off 5 bases at V and 8 bases at J, with 19 bases between the two ends. This CDR3 spans 14 amino acids. The germline gives CDR1 SGDLS, CDR2 YYNGEE. DNA for the CDR3: TGTGCCAGCAGTCGGCAGGGGACGTCTGAGGGCTACACCTTC. Protein: CASSRQGTSEGYTF.